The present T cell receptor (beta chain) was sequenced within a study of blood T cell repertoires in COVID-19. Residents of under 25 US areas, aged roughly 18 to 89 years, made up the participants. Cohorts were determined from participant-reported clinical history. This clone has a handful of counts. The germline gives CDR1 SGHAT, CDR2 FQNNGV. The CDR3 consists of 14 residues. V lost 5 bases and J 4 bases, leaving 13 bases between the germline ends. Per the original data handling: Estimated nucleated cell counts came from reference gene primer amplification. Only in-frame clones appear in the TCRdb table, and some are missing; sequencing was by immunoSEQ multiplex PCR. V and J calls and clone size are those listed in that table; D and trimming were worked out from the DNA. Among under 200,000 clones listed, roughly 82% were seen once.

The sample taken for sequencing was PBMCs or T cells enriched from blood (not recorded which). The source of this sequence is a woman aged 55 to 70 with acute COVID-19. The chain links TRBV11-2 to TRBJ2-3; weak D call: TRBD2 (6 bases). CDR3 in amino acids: CASSPRLGADTQYF. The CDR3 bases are TGTGCCAGCAGCCCCCGACTAGGAGCAGATACGCAGTATTTT.